A single sample gave rise to the 18 T cell receptor beta chains below, sequenced in a study of Ad26.COV2.S vaccination and SARS-CoV-2 variants. Some clones are missing from TCRdb's copy, which holds only in-frame ones; the method was immunoSEQ multiplex PCR. The profile covers some 340,000 clones, with 86% appearing a single time and around 1.9% taken by the ten largest. Specified treatment: 19 received Ad26.COV2.S at low or high dose, single or two shots; 5 received placebo; per-sample allocation not given. On day 63 after the first injection, vaccine and placebo recipients gave samples. Sequenced here: peripheral blood, sampled in a trial of Ad26.COV2.S vaccine versus placebo. These receptors were obtained from a person between 18 and 65 years old who received the Ad26.COV2.S COVID-19 vaccine or a placebo.

In this sample, this clone turned up once. The chain is built from TRBV6-6 and TRBJ2-1; maybe TRBD2 (5 bases). The V and J ends lost 4 bases and 6 bases respectively, with 19 bases between them. There are 16 residues in the CDR3. Germline CDR1 is MNHNY and CDR2 is SVGAGI (reference sequence). CDR3 DNA sequence: TGTGCCAGCAGTTCCCCGGGTGGGGTTCGGGGCAATGAGCAGTTCTTC. Its translation is CASSSPGGVRGNEQFF.

The J gene is TRBJ1-1, the V gene TRBV7-9, with 12 bases matching TRBD1. The CDR3 is made up of 14 amino acids. V lost 4 bases and J lost 11; bases outside the gene matches: 8. Germline values: CDR1 SEHNR, CDR2 FQNEAQ (reference sequence). As DNA, the CDR3 is TGTGCCAGCAGCTCCGGGACAGGGGGCAGGAGGGCTTTCTTT. Protein sequence: CASSSGTGGRRAFF. Looking up the rest from reference TRBV7-9 and TRBJ1-1 gives the full variable domain: DTGVSQNPRHKITKRGQNVTFRCDPISEHNRLYWYRQTLGQGPEFLTYFQNEAQLEKSRLLSDRFSAERPKGSFSTLEIQRTEQGDSAMYLCASSSGTGGRRAFFGQGTRLTVV.

The J gene is TRBJ1-2, the V gene TRBV5-1; D is undetermined. The CDR3 sequence is 14 residues long. Germline lookup yields CDR1 SGHRS and CDR2 YFSETQ. V was trimmed by 2 bases and J by 7 bases, leaving 15 bases between them. Written as DNA, the CDR3 is TGCGCCAGCAGCTTCATAGGTGACGAGAGTGGCTACACCTTC. This sequence encodes CASSFIGDESGYTF. Looking up the rest from reference TRBV5-1 and TRBJ1-2 gives the full variable domain: KAGVTQTPRYLIKTRGQQVTLSCSPISGHRSVSWYQQTPGQGLQFLFEYFSETQRNKGNFPGRFSGRQFSNSRSEMNVSTLELGDSALYLCASSFIGDESGYTFGSGTRLTVV.

The genes are TRBV3-1 (or the pseudogene TRBV3-2) and TRBJ2-1; 9 bases align to TRBD2. The CDR3 has 18 amino acids. With V trimmed by 5 bases and J by 0 bases, 11 bases remained unmatched. The germline V gene has CDR1 LGHDT and CDR2 YNNKEL (reference sequence). The CDR3 here is CASSARLAVLSSYNEQFF. CDR3 DNA: TGTGCCAGCAGCGCGCGACTAGCGGTACTTAGCTCCTACAATGAGCAGTTCTTC.

The chain joins TRBV25-1 to TRBJ1-2; D may be TRBD1 (5 bases). V was pared by 3 bases and J by 2 bases, with 7 bases between. There are 13 residues in the CDR3. The V gene's germline CDR1 is MGHDK and CDR2 SYGVNS. In nucleotides, the CDR3 is TGTGCCAGCAGTGACGACAGAAACTATGGCTACACCTTC. This encodes CASSDDRNYGYTF.

CDR3 loop: CSVPTTGITDYGYTF. The CDR3 DNA reads as TGCAGCGTTCCAACGACAGGTATCACCGACTATGGCTACACCTTC. The chain recombines TRBV29-1 with TRBJ1-2, with a possible D match to TRBD1 (6 bases). The length of the CDR3 is 15 residues. Germline V gene sequence: CDR1 SQVTM, CDR2 ANQGSEA. Trimming removed 5 bases from V and 3 bases from J, with 19 bases in between. Using reference TRBV29-1 and TRBJ1-2 for the parts outside the CDR3, the full variable domain is SAVISQKPSRDICQRGTSLTIQCQVDSQVTMMFWYRQQPGQSLTLIATANQGSEATYESGFVIDKFPISRPNLTFSTLTVSNMSPEDSSIYLCSVPTTGITDYGYTFGSGTRLTVV.

This chain links TRBV5-1 with TRBJ1-2; D not certain. The germline V gene has CDR1 SGHRS and CDR2 YFSETQ. The V and J ends lost 1 base and 1 base respectively, with 8 bases between them. The CDR3 spans 14 residues. The chain's CDR3 is CASSLPQLNYGYTF. DNA for the CDR3: TGCGCCAGCAGCTTGCCCCAACTTAACTATGGCTACACCTTC.

The chain has TRBV7-9 and TRBJ1-1; D unclear. The V end was cut by 5 bases, the J end by 1 base, with 11 bases between. This CDR3 is built from 14 residues. Germline V CDR1 and CDR2: SEHNR, FQNEAQ (reference sequence). The CDR3 reads CASSRQGRNTEAFF. The CDR3 DNA reads TGTGCCAGCAGCCGCCAAGGGCGGAACACTGAAGCTTTCTTT.

V gene TRBV3-1 (or the pseudogene TRBV3-2) combines with J gene TRBJ2-2; no reliable D call. V gave up 7 bases and J gave up 2 bases, with 11 bases separating them. CDR3 length: 14 residues. Germline V CDR1 and CDR2: LGHDT, YNNKEL (reference sequence). The CDR3 loop reads CASTSTRNTGELFF. The CDR3 region has the DNA TGTGCCAGCACATCGACAAGAAACACCGGGGAGCTGTTTTTT.

V and J are TRBV12-3 or TRBV12-4 and TRBJ1-1; no clear D gene. V lost 5 bases and J lost 4, with 2 bases in between. The CDR3 covers 10 residues. CDR3: CASSTTEAFF. The CDR3 DNA reads TGTGCCAGCAGTACCACTGAAGCTTTCTTT.

The chain links TRBV30 to TRBJ2-7; TRBD1 agrees at 7 bases. CDR1 and CDR2 (germline): GTSNPN, SVGIG (reference sequence). The CDR3 is 12 amino acids. With V trimmed by 4 bases and J by 2 bases, 2 bases remained unmatched. The CDR3 coding sequence is TGTGCCTGGAAGGGACAGACCTACGAGCAGTACTTC. This codes for CAWKGQTYEQYF.

This clone was counted a single time. The CDR3: CASSMGAGFDSQPQHF. The CDR3 DNA reads as TGTGCCAGTAGTATGGGGGCGGGTTTTGATAGTCAGCCCCAGCATTTT. The chain is built from TRBV19 and TRBJ1-5, with D possibly matching TRBD1 (6 bases). Germline V gene data show CDR1 as LNHDA and CDR2 as SQIVND (reference sequence). This CDR3 is 16 amino acids long. Trimming left V 3 bases short and J 6 bases short, with 18 bases between.

This chain uses TRBV9 with TRBJ1-3; 9 positions agree with TRBD1. Germline V lookup: CDR1 SGDLS, CDR2 YYNGEE. The V and J ends lost 4 bases and 3 bases, in that order; junction bases with no gene match: 14. The CDR3 has 18 amino acids. CDR3 sequence reads: CASSISSPGTGIGNTIYF. CDR3 nucleotides: TGTGCCAGCAGCATAAGCTCTCCCGGGACAGGGATTGGAAACACCATATATTTT.

The rearrangement joins TRBV18 to TRBJ2-5; 8 nucleotides line up with TRBD1. V shed 4 bases and J 3 bases; nucleotides not matched to a gene: 4. From germline, CDR1 is KGHSH and CDR2 LQKENI. The CDR3 sequence is 14 residues long. The CDR3 nucleotides read TGTGCCAGCTCACGTGGACAGGGAAAAGAGACCCAGTACTTC. Translation: CASSRGQGKETQYF.

The J gene is TRBJ1-5, the V gene TRBV27, with a tentative D call TRBD1 (5 bases). CDR3 length: 16 residues. CDR1 and CDR2 (germline): MNHEY, SMNVEV (reference sequence). Trimming removed 0 bases at V and 2 bases at J, with 11 bases between. CDR3 sequence (DNA): TGTGCCAGCAGTTTATCGGGGCGTGGTCGCAATCAGCCCCAGCATTTT. Protein product: CASSLSGRGRNQPQHF.

In this sample, this clone turned up many times. This chain uses TRBV5-1 with TRBJ2-1; TRBD1 is a possible D gene (5 bases). Trimming took off 3 bases at V and 8 bases at J, with 12 bases between the two ends. CDR3 length: 13 residues. The germline gives CDR1 SGHRS, CDR2 YFSETQ. As DNA, the CDR3 is TGCGCCAGCAGCTACCAGGGTTCCCATGAGCAGTTCTTC. It encodes CASSYQGSHEQFF.

The genes are TRBV7-2 and TRBJ2-3; weak D call: TRBD1 (5 bases). The V and J ends lost 2 bases and 6 bases respectively, with 9 bases between them. Germline V gene data show CDR1 as SGHTA and CDR2 as FQGNSA. The CDR3 is 13 residues long. The CDR3 DNA follows: TGTGCCAGCAGCTTAAAGGGGTTGGATACGCAGTATTTT. Protein sequence: CASSLKGLDTQYF.

The rearrangement uses TRBV5-6 and TRBJ2-1; 9 bases map to TRBD2. The CDR3 runs 15 residues. The ends lost 7 bases at V and 2 bases at J; junction bases unmatched: 7. CDR1 is SGHDT and CDR2 is YYEEEE in the germline V gene. CDR3 sequence reads: CASSRAGGTYNEQFF. The CDR3 DNA reads as TGTGCCAGCTCCCGGGCGGGGGGGACCTACAATGAGCAGTTCTTC. The full variable domain, its missing parts supplied by reference TRBV5-6 and TRBJ2-1, is DAGVTQSPTHLIKTRGQQVTLRCSPKSGHDTVSWYQQALGQGPQFIFQYYEEEERQRGNFPDRFSGHQFPNYSSELNVNALLLGDSALYLCASSRAGGTYNEQFFGPGTRLTVL.